The 8 T cell receptor beta chains listed next were all sequenced from one sample in a study of read filtering for tumor transcriptome and immune sequencing. From about 400 ng of RNA, a library with molecular barcoded alpha/delta and beta/gamma adaptors was made. In TCRdb, the reads were re-called with MiXCR into one record per CDR3 protein. The sample lists more than 45,000 distinct CDR3 sequences, around a fifth seen once, with approximately 15% in the top ten. Sample: a population of CD138-negative cells sorted from bone marrow. These receptors were obtained from a donor aged 40 or over with multiple myeloma.

There are many counts of this clonotype. The rearrangement uses TRBV20-1 and TRBJ2-7; 11 nucleotides match TRBD1. CDR1 is DFQATT, CDR2 SNEGSKA, per germline (reference sequence). V shed 3 bases, J shed 2 bases, and the junction held 3 bases outside the gene matches. The CDR3 runs 14 residues. The CDR3 DNA sequence: TGCAGTGCTAGGCCGGGACAGGGGGCCTACGAGCAGTACTTC. It yields the protein CSARPGQGAYEQYF.

This clonotype was found many times. The gene calls are TRBV4-2 and TRBJ1-6, with 10 bases lining up with TRBD1. The CDR3 loop spans 16 amino acids. Looked up from germline, CDR1 is LGHNA and CDR2 is YNFKEQ. V lost 0 bases, J lost 7 bases, and 3 bases stayed unmatched. Here the CDR3 DNA reads TGTGCCAGCAGCCAAGATACGGGACAGGGGAATTCACCCCTCCACTTT. Encoded protein: CASSQDTGQGNSPLHF.

This clonotype has at least ten counts. The gene calls are TRBV4-1 and TRBJ2-7; TRBD1 aligns across 8 bases. The germline V gene has CDR1 MGHRA and CDR2 YSYEKL. This CDR3 comprises 15 residues. V dropped 4 bases and J dropped 3; count of bases not matched to a gene: 8. CDR3 protein: CASSPLLGQGYEQYF. CDR3 sequence (DNA): TGCGCCAGCAGCCCACTTCTAGGACAGGGCTACGAGCAGTACTTC.

This clonotype was observed at least ten times. The genes are TRBV5-1 and TRBJ2-2; 8 bases line up with TRBD1. CDR1 SGHRS and CDR2 YFSETQ come from the germline V gene. Trimming at V came to 9 bases and at J to 1 base, leaving 8 bases not matched to a gene. The CDR3 runs 15 residues. The CDR3 here is CATTTGTGNTGELFF. The CDR3 DNA sequence: TGCGCCACAACGACAGGGACAGGGAACACCGGGGAGCTGTTTTTT.

This chain uses TRBV30 with TRBJ2-7; D might be TRBD2 (6 bases). V was clipped by 2 bases and J by 3 bases, with 11 bases between them. CDR1 and CDR2 (germline): GTSNPN, SVGIG (reference sequence). The CDR3 has 13 residues. CDR3 residues: CAWSPGLLYEQYF. The CDR3, as DNA: TGTGCCTGGAGTCCGGGACTCCTCTACGAGCAGTACTTC.

This clonotype was detected many times. Written as DNA, the CDR3 is TGTGCCAGCAGCTTGGGGGTTGGAGCGGGAAGCACAGATACGCAGTATTTT. Translating gives CASSLGVGAGSTDTQYF. The rearrangement joins TRBV7-8 to TRBJ2-3; 7 bases fit TRBD2. From germline, CDR1 is SGHVS and CDR2 FQNEAQ. The CDR3 has 17 amino acids. The junction had 9 bases not matched to a gene; V was cut back by 3 bases and J by 0 bases.

This clonotype has ten or more counts. V and J are TRBV10-3 and TRBJ2-3; no firm D call. Germline CDR1 is ENHRY and CDR2 is SYGVKD. Deletions cut 4 bases from V and 2 bases from J, with 13 bases between. This CDR3 is 15 amino acids long. CDR3 DNA sequence: TGTGCCATCAGTGTAGGAGATTCCGACACAGATACGCAGTATTTT. Translating gives CAISVGDSDTDTQYF.

This clonotype was seen many times. In DNA form, the CDR3 reads TGTGCCCGTTCACAGGGGGCGGGAGATACGCAGTATTTT. It yields the protein CARSQGAGDTQYF. J is TRBJ2-3 and V is TRBV30, with TRBD1 matching 9 bases. This CDR3 is 13 amino acids long. Trimming cost V 8 bases and J 5 bases; bases outside gene matches: 8. Germline-derived CDR1 and CDR2 are GTSNPN and SVGIG (reference sequence).